The entry below gives a single T cell receptor (beta chain) sequence along with its context. Germline trimming cut 7 bases from V and 2 bases from J; bases unmatched to any gene: 5. Germline V gene lookup returns CDR1 MDHEN and CDR2 SYDVKM. The CDR3 has 14 residues. The sample comes from a study of Graves' ophthalmopathy and Graves' hyperthyroidism. RNA transcripts yielded amplified TCR beta CDR3 regions. An initial RT-PCR round employing HTBI primers preceded a second-round multiplex PCR. TCRdb reprocessed the multiplex PCR reads via MiXCR and lists one record per CDR3 protein. The sample consists of about 340,000 distinct CDR3 sequences, 15% to 20% of them appearing once.

The source of this sequence is an adult man with Graves' ophthalmopathy. The V call is TRBV28, the J call TRBJ2-7; TRBD1 aligns across 10 bases. The sequencing input was peripheral blood. CDR3 sequence (DNA): TGTGCCAGCATCCGACAGGGGGCCACCTACGAGCAGTACTTC. This translates into CASIRQGATYEQYF. Full variable domain (remainder filled in from reference TRBV28 and TRBJ2-7): DVKVTQSSRYLVKRTGEKVFLECVQDMDHENMFWYRQDPGLGLRLIYFSYDVKMKEKGDIPEGYSVSREKKERFSLILESASTNQTSMYLCASIRQGATYEQYFGPGTRLTVT.